This entry concerns a single TCR beta chain. This entry comes from a study of T cell responses to AZD1222 COVID-19 vaccine. V lost 4 bases and J 7 bases, leaving 17 bases between the germline ends. The length of the CDR3 is 15 residues. Germline CDR1 LGHNA, CDR2 YSLEER. Clones were sequenced by immunoSEQ multiplex PCR, and TCRdb holds only the in-frame ones, with some missing. The table has over 120,000 clones, 80% to 95% seen once. The V and J genes are TRBV4-3 and TRBJ1-5; tentatively, D is TRBD1 (6 bases). The sample consisted of peripheral blood, taken 28 days after the second AZD1222 dose. This TCR came from an adult who received the AZD1222 COVID-19 vaccine. Written as DNA, the CDR3 is TGCGCCAGCAGCCCCACCTACAGGGATGGACAGCCCCAGCATTTT. This encodes CASSPTYRDGQPQHF.